A single sample is the source of the 23 T cell receptor beta chains below, sequenced in a study of regulatory T cells in long-lasting Graves disease. The sample's time point: newly diagnosed GD, antithyroid drugs for less than 3 months. PBMC-extracted RNA yielded the TCR library. For TCR beta, libraries came from iRepertoire HTBI primers and Arm-PCR of CDR3 regions. TCRdb re-derived calls from the multiplex PCR reads in MiXCR, one entry per CDR3 protein. The table shows 680,000 or so distinct CDR3 sequences, with roughly 16% occurring only once. The sample was also reused in another study, on T cells in Graves' hyperthyroidism and ophthalmopathy.

The sequencing used peripheral blood mononuclear cells (PBMCs), collected at new diagnosis, from a patient treated with antithyroid drugs. The origin of the receptors is a woman aged 25 to 39 with Graves disease.

The V call is TRBV28, the J call TRBJ1-3; D is undetermined. Germline V gives CDR1 MDHEN, CDR2 SYDVKM. The CDR3 spans 15 residues. V lost 7 bases to trimming and J lost 2 bases, with 15 bases between them. This CDR3 reads CASNPRLTAGNTIYF. The CDR3, as DNA: TGTGCCAGCAACCCCCGACTAACGGCTGGAAACACCATATATTTT.

This clonotype came up many times. The V and J genes are TRBV27 and TRBJ1-2, with 7 bases lining up with TRBD1. The CDR3 contains 13 residues. The J segment lost 2 bases and the V segment lost 6 bases, leaving 3 bases of the junction unmatched. Germline assignment: CDR1 MNHEY and CDR2 SMNVEV (reference sequence). In DNA, the CDR3 is TGTGCCAGCAGCCCGACAGGGAACTATGGCTACACCTTC. This encodes CASSPTGNYGYTF.

In its sample, this clonotype was seen many times. The chain carries TRBV6-1 and TRBJ1-4; D unresolved. Trimming took off 8 bases at V and 5 bases at J, with 12 bases between the two ends. CDR3 length: 13 residues. Germline values: CDR1 MNHNS, CDR2 SASEGT. CDR3 coding DNA: TGTGCCAGCGGAGAGATACAGAATGAAAAACTGTTTTTT. Translation gives CASGEIQNEKLFF.

Notes on this clonotype: Possible read error: a much larger clone is one base away. The chain is built from TRBV2 and TRBJ2-4; 9 positions agree with TRBD2. Trimming took 7 bases from V and 2 from J; bases not matched to a gene: 6. CDR1 and CDR2 from the germline V gene are SNHLY and FYNNEI. There are 15 residues in the CDR3. The CDR3 sequence is CASTRLADTKNIQYF. DNA for the CDR3: TGTGCCAGCACTAGACTAGCGGACACCAAAAACATTCAGTACTTC. Drawing the rest from reference TRBV2 and TRBJ2-4, the complete variable domain is EPEVTQTPSHQVTQMGQEVILRCVPISNHLYFYWYRQILGQKVEFLVSFYNNEISEKSEIFDDQFSVERPDGSNFTLKIRSTKLEDSAMYFCASTRLADTKNIQYFGAGTRLSVL.

This clonotype was recorded many times. The genes are TRBV7-9 and TRBJ1-1; D is possibly TRBD1 (5 bases). The length of the CDR3 is 14 residues. The ends were cut back, 4 bases at V and 1 base at J, with 10 bases in the middle. Germline CDR1 reads SEHNR; CDR2 reads FQNEAQ (reference sequence). DNA of the CDR3: TGTGCCAGCAGCTCGGGACCGTCGAACACTGAAGCTTTCTTT. It yields the protein CASSSGPSNTEAFF.

Notes on this clonotype: This could be a read error, since a much larger clone is one nucleotide away. The J gene is TRBJ1-4, the V gene TRBV27; D perhaps matches TRBD1 (6 bases). The CDR3 consists of 15 residues. Per germline, CDR1 MNHEY and CDR2 SMNVEV (reference sequence). The CDR3 sequence is CASKRIGQFQEKLLF. CDR3 DNA: TGTGCCAGCAAACGAATAGGACAGTTCCAGGAAAAACTGCTTTTT.

In its sample, this clonotype was seen many times. This rearrangement joins TRBV27 to TRBJ2-7, with a weak D call TRBD2 (5 bases). The CDR3 contains 15 residues. Germline V lookup: CDR1 MNHEY, CDR2 SMNVEV (reference sequence). V lost 5 bases to trimming and J lost 0 bases, with 14 bases between them. For the CDR3, the DNA is TGTGCCAGCAGTCCCGGACCGGGAAGCTCCTACGAGCAGTACTTC. Its translation is CASSPGPGSSYEQYF.

This clonotype has ten or more counts. The rearrangement joins TRBV6-5 to TRBJ1-3; D gene uncertain. Germline CDR1 is MNHEY and CDR2 is SVGAGI. V lost 0 bases and J lost 2, with 8 bases in between. The CDR3 runs to 15 residues. The CDR3, as DNA: TGTGCCAGCAGTTACTCGCCGGATACTGGAAACACCATATATTTT. This translates into CASSYSPDTGNTIYF.

Many counts were recorded for this clonotype. The chain employs TRBV12-3 or TRBV12-4 and TRBJ1-2; D is unclear. Deletions cut 5 bases from V and 11 bases from J, with 27 bases between. CDR3 length: 16 amino acids. CDR3 nucleotides: TGTGCCAGCAGTCCAGACATAAACCCCCTCTTGGGAACGTACACCTTC. Residues: CASSPDINPLLGTYTF.

This clonotype was counted ten times or more. The V call is TRBV7-9, the J call TRBJ2-1; D may be TRBD2 (6 bases). Germline V gene lookup returns CDR1 SEHNR and CDR2 FQNEAQ (reference sequence). The CDR3 sequence is 15 residues long. Trimming left V 2 bases short and J 1 base short, with 9 bases between. CDR3 sequence reads: CASSLSGRSYNEQFF. In DNA form, the CDR3 reads TGTGCCAGCAGCTTATCGGGGAGGTCCTACAATGAGCAGTTCTTC.

The V call is TRBV3-1, the J call TRBJ1-1; 9 bases fit TRBD1. Germline V gene lookup returns CDR1 LGHDT and CDR2 YNNKEL (reference sequence). Trimming at V came to 5 bases and at J to 0 bases, leaving 10 bases not matched to a gene. The CDR3 runs 17 residues. The CDR3 region is CASSSRQGEKLNTEAFF. CDR3 nucleotide sequence: TGTGCCAGCAGCTCCCGACAGGGGGAGAAGTTGAACACTGAAGCTTTCTTT.

This chain connects TRBV5-1 to TRBJ2-3; 8 bases are a match to TRBD2. Germline loops: CDR1 SGHRS, CDR2 YFSETQ. The length of the CDR3 is 16 residues. Germline trimming cut 4 bases from V and 3 bases from J; bases unmatched to any gene: 10. CDR3 in amino acids: CASSGGRRIETDTQYF. CDR3 nucleotide sequence: TGCGCCAGCAGCGGCGGGAGGAGGATTGAAACAGATACGCAGTATTTT.

The chain employs TRBV20-1 and TRBJ2-5; 8 bases fit TRBD1. Germline V gene data show CDR1 as DFQATT and CDR2 as SNEGSKA (reference sequence). Trimming removed 8 bases from V and 4 bases from J; junction bases left unmatched: 6. There are 12 residues in the CDR3. CDR3 nucleotide sequence: TGCAGTCCTCTCACAGGGGGAGAGACCCAGTACTTC. Translation gives CSPLTGGETQYF.

In this sample, this clonotype turned up many times. The chain is built from TRBV28 and TRBJ1-4; weak D call: TRBD1 (5 bases). V dropped 6 bases and J dropped 4 bases, with 15 bases sitting between them. CDR1 is MDHEN and CDR2 is SYDVKM in the germline V gene. The CDR3 contains 15 residues. CDR3 sequence reads: CASRIPGRINEKLFF. The CDR3 DNA follows: TGTGCCAGCAGGATTCCGGGACGTATTAATGAAAAACTGTTTTTT.

This clonotype was detected only a few times. The chain combines TRBV5-1 with TRBJ2-3, with TRBD2 identical over 10 bases. The CDR3 is made up of 15 amino acids. The V gene end was trimmed by 4 bases and the J gene end by 5 bases; junction bases not matched to a gene: 7. Germline V gene sequence: CDR1 SGHRS, CDR2 YFSETQ. CDR3 sequence reads: CASSVTSGIGDTQYF. CDR3 sequence (DNA): TGCGCCAGCAGCGTTACTAGCGGGATAGGAGATACGCAGTATTTT.

V gene TRBV9 combines with J gene TRBJ1-2; 9 bases are shared with TRBD1. Per germline, CDR1 SGDLS and CDR2 YYNGEE. J gave up 8 bases and V 2 bases, and 10 bases lay outside the gene matches. The CDR3 sequence is 15 residues long. As DNA, the CDR3 is TGTGCCAGCAGCGTCTCCGGGACAGGGAAGGGAGGCTACACCTTC. It encodes CASSVSGTGKGGYTF.

This clonotype was counted ten times or more. The V call is TRBV7-2, the J call TRBJ2-7; TRBD1 or TRBD2 may be the D gene (6 bases each). Trimming stripped 5 bases from V and 5 bases from J, with 19 bases between. This CDR3 is 15 amino acids long. CDR1 is SGHTA and CDR2 is FQGNSA in the germline V gene. CDR3 amino acids: CASSPTEGGFHEQYF. Written as DNA, the CDR3 is TGTGCCAGCAGCCCGACTGAGGGGGGTTTCCACGAGCAGTACTTC.

The J gene is TRBJ2-1, the V gene TRBV27; 8 bases fit TRBD2. CDR3 length equals 16 residues. The V and J ends lost 6 bases and 8 bases, in that order; junction bases with no gene match: 15. Germline loops: CDR1 MNHEY, CDR2 SMNVEV (reference sequence). CDR3 sequence reads: CASSHYRESGRYEQFF. CDR3 nucleotides: TGTGCCAGCAGCCACTACAGGGAAAGCGGGAGATATGAGCAGTTCTTC.

This clonotype was counted at least ten times. The chain recombines TRBV2 with TRBJ2-3, with TRBD2 identical over 16 bases. After removal of 5 bases from V and 8 bases from J, the junction contained 7 bases not matched to a gene. The CDR3 covers 16 residues. From germline, CDR1 is SNHLY and CDR2 FYNNEI. CDR3: CASSPKGLAGGVTQYF. Written as DNA, the CDR3 is TGTGCCAGCAGTCCCAAGGGACTAGCGGGAGGGGTTACGCAGTATTTT.

This clonotype came up a few times. The gene calls are TRBV5-5 and TRBJ1-2; D is uncertain. Trimming shortened V by 0 bases and J by 8 bases, and 14 bases separated the two germline ends. Germline loops: CDR1 SGHKS, CDR2 YYEKEE (reference sequence). The CDR3 is 14 amino acids. CDR3 in DNA: TGTGCCAGCAGCTTGGGCCTTTTGAGTTTAGGCTACACCTTC. Translated: CASSLGLLSLGYTF.

This clonotype turned up a few times. The CDR3 coding sequence is TGTGCCACCAGCAGAGAACATACTATAAGCACAGATACGCAGTATTTT. Translation gives CATSREHTISTDTQYF. V and J are TRBV15 and TRBJ2-3; D is uncertain. Germline lookup yields CDR1 LNHNV and CDR2 YYDKDF (reference sequence). The CDR3 covers 16 residues. V lost 0 bases and J 0 bases, leaving 10 bases between the germline ends.

The chain carries TRBV14 and TRBJ1-1; unclear D gene. Germline values: CDR1 SGHDN, CDR2 FVKESK. This CDR3 contains 16 residues. Trimming pared 2 bases from V and 1 base from J, leaving 14 bases between. The CDR3 region has the DNA TGTGCCAGCAGCCAACCACCCGGGGTTGGGAACACTGAAGCTTTCTTT. Protein sequence: CASSQPPGVGNTEAFF. Using reference TRBV14 and TRBJ1-1 for the parts outside the CDR3, the full variable domain is EAGVTQFPSHSVIEKGQTVTLRCDPISGHDNLYWYRRVMGKEIKFLLHFVKESKQDESGMPNNRFLAERTGGTYSTLKVQPAELEDSGVYFCASSQPPGVGNTEAFFGQGTRLTVV.

This clonotype was counted between two and nine times. The rearrangement joins TRBV7-2 to TRBJ1-6; D gene unclear. The CDR3 consists of 15 residues. Germline CDR1 and CDR2: SGHTA and FQGNSA. V shed 5 bases and J shed 12 bases, with 20 bases lying between them. CDR3 protein: CASSQPIGQAGPLHF. DNA for the CDR3: TGTGCCAGCAGCCAGCCCATTGGTCAGGCGGGACCCCTCCACTTT.